This T cell receptor beta chain was sequenced during a study of shared clonotypes between healthy human individuals. The CDR3 length is 12 residues. Germline-derived CDR1 and CDR2 are SGDLS and YYNGEE. V shed 4 bases, J shed 13 bases, and the junction held 7 bases outside the gene matches. Deep-level running was used for the assay. This table comes from immunoSEQ multiplex PCR, and its TCRdb copy is limited to in-frame clones, with some not included. This sample yields about 820,000 clones, of which around 93% are seen a single time; around 24% belongs to the top ten. CD45RO-negative cells were positively selected for CCR7, leaving out terminally differentiated effector memory CD45RA+ cells. Recent acute infections and vaccinations were absent in the healthy HIV-negative adult donors.

Source material: naive CD8+ T cells sorted from blood. The chain recombines TRBV9 with TRBJ2-1; 8 bases line up with TRBD2. The sequence derives from a man aged 30 to 39 in good health. The CDR3 DNA sequence: TGTGCCAGCAGCCCGGGACTAGTTGCCCAGTTCTTC. Amino acid sequence: CASSPGLVAQFF.